This T cell receptor (beta chain) appears in the sequencing data of a study of T cell repertoires in cytomegalovirus infection. TCRdb called the reads again in MiXCR, with one record for every CDR3 protein. The data hold 200,000 or so distinct CDR3 sequences, with approximately 40% observed a single time. J lost 3 bases, V lost 8 bases, and 8 bases had no gene match. CDR1 is MNHEY, CDR2 SVGEGT, per germline. This CDR3 is 14 amino acids long. On this clonotype itself: Its antigen is not identified.

The sequence came from a human donor in good health (CMV status not recorded). Some clones in this sample may be carry-over from other donors' samples. This sample comprised CD8+ T cells from cultured PBMCs, obtained from culture after CMV antigen stimulation. The rearrangement uses TRBV6-2 or TRBV6-3 and TRBJ2-3; 7 bases agree with TRBD1. In DNA, the CDR3 is TGTGCCAGCGGTTTAAAGACAGGGACAGATACGCAGTATTTT. Translated, it gives CASGLKTGTDTQYF.